These 23 T cell receptor beta chains were all obtained from the same sample, sequenced in a study of cytomegalovirus exposure and HLA in healthy donors. PCR employed 60 Vbeta and 13 Jbeta primers. The method was immunoSEQ multiplex PCR; TCRdb's version includes in-frame clones alone and lacks a portion of them. Of roughly 190,000 clones in the sample, approximately 80% were seen once. Sequenced material: PBMCs. The origin of the receptors is a female donor in good health and CMV-seronegative.

This chain connects TRBV19 to TRBJ1-5; D may be TRBD1 (5 bases). The V end was cut by 5 bases, the J end by 0 bases, with 11 bases between. The CDR3 is made up of 15 amino acids. CDR1 and CDR2 (germline): LNHDA, SQIVND (reference sequence). The CDR3 nucleotides are TGTGCCAGTAGTTCCGGACACTATAGCAATCAGCCCCAGCATTTT. Encoded protein: CASSSGHYSNQPQHF.

The V gene is TRBV9, the J gene TRBJ2-3; 9 bases are a match to TRBD2. Germline CDR1 reads SGDLS; CDR2 reads YYNGEE. The CDR3 spans 15 residues. Trimming at V came to 4 bases and at J to 4 bases, leaving 7 bases not matched to a gene. The CDR3 spells CASSPWRGGPDTQYF. For the CDR3, the DNA is TGTGCCAGCAGCCCCTGGCGGGGGGGACCAGATACGCAGTATTTT. The full variable domain, completed using reference TRBV9 and TRBJ2-3, is DSGVTQTPKHLITATGQRVTLRCSPRSGDLSVYWYQQSLDQGLQFLIQYYNGEERAKGNILERFSAQQFPDLHSELNLSSLELGDSALYFCASSPWRGGPDTQYFGPGTRLTVL.

The chain couples TRBV19 to TRBJ2-5, with TRBD2 identical over 13 bases. Unmatched junction bases numbered 2, after V lost 5 bases and J lost 5 bases. The CDR3 totals 14 residues. From germline, CDR1 is LNHDA and CDR2 SQIVND (reference sequence). The CDR3 sequence is CASSGTSGVETQYF. The CDR3, as DNA: TGTGCCAGTAGTGGGACTAGCGGGGTTGAGACCCAGTACTTC.

The V and J genes are TRBV5-4 and TRBJ2-3, with D unresolved. Per the germline V gene, CDR1 is SGHNT and CDR2 is YYREEE (reference sequence). Trimming shortened V by 4 bases and J by 5 bases, and 14 bases separated the two germline ends. This CDR3 region has 14 residues. This CDR3 is CASSKVQAVDTQYF. CDR3 DNA: TGTGCCAGCAGCAAGGTCCAGGCTGTAGATACGCAGTATTTT.

This clone was observed a handful of times. The rearrangement uses TRBV5-4 and TRBJ2-1, with D tentatively TRBD1 (6 bases). Germline V gene sequence: CDR1 SGHNT, CDR2 YYREEE (reference sequence). Trimming removed 2 bases at V and 0 bases at J, with 9 bases between. The CDR3 totals 15 residues. The CDR3 loop is CASSLGGHSYNEQFF. CDR3 nucleotide sequence: TGTGCCAGCAGCTTAGGGGGACACTCCTACAATGAGCAGTTCTTC.

Regarding this clone: At one boundary the junction diverges from the germline segment, which might be a read error. The chain links TRBV7-9 to TRBJ1-5; a weak D match, TRBD1 (6 bases). The germline V gene has CDR1 SEHNR and CDR2 FQNEAQ (reference sequence). This CDR3 region has 17 residues. CDR3 region: CSSSYSPRGGLVQPQHF. In nucleotides, the CDR3 is TGTTCCAGCAGCTATTCCCCCCGGGGGGGGCTTGTTCAGCCCCAGCATTTT.

The chain is built from TRBV6-6 and TRBJ1-5; D gene uncertain. CDR3 length: 16 amino acids. Germline CDR1 is MNHNY and CDR2 is SVGAGI (reference sequence). V was clipped by 0 bases and J by 0 bases, with 9 bases between them. CDR3 in DNA: TGTGCCAGCAGTTACTCGGGCGGGGATAGCAATCAGCCCCAGCATTTT. Its translation: CASSYSGGDSNQPQHF.

This clone was observed a few times. The genes are TRBV2 and TRBJ2-7; TRBD1 matches 8 bases. Germline CDR1 and CDR2: SNHLY and FYNNEI. Trimming took 2 bases from V and 4 from J; bases not matched to a gene: 4. This CDR3 contains 14 residues. CDR3 residues: CASSELTGGYEQYF. In nucleotides, the CDR3 is TGTGCCAGCAGTGAATTAACAGGGGGGTACGAGCAGTACTTC.

V and J are TRBV5-1 and TRBJ1-2; 9 bases agree with TRBD1. Looked up from germline, CDR1 is SGHRS and CDR2 is YFSETQ. Germline trimming cut 4 bases from V and 6 bases from J; bases unmatched to any gene: 13. The CDR3 totals 16 residues. CDR3 sequence reads: CASSPQAGTGPDGYTF. CDR3 DNA sequence: TGCGCCAGCAGCCCTCAGGCCGGGACAGGGCCGGATGGCTACACCTTC.

The chain has TRBV9 and TRBJ1-1; tentatively, D is TRBD1 (6 bases). The germline V gene encodes CDR1 SGDLS and CDR2 YYNGEE. There are 15 residues in the CDR3. V was clipped by 0 bases and J by 3 bases, with 12 bases between them. The CDR3 spells CASSVEEGGYTEAFF. The DNA for the CDR3 is TGTGCCAGCAGCGTAGAAGAGGGGGGGTACACTGAAGCTTTCTTT.

This clone was counted between two and nine times. The rearrangement uses TRBV27 and TRBJ2-6; tentative D call: TRBD1 (6 bases). The ends were cut back, 6 bases at V and 0 bases at J, with 15 bases in the middle. The germline gives CDR1 MNHEY, CDR2 SMNVEV (reference sequence). The CDR3 has 17 amino acids. The CDR3 region is CASSPRDTRSGANVLTF. The CDR3 region has the DNA TGTGCCAGCAGCCCTAGGGACACCCGCTCTGGGGCCAACGTCCTGACTTTC.

The chain employs TRBV30 and TRBJ2-4, with a tentative D call TRBD2 (6 bases). The CDR3 contains 13 residues. Trimming stripped 4 bases from V and 3 bases from J, with 10 bases between. From germline, CDR1 is GTSNPN and CDR2 SVGIG (reference sequence). CDR3 coding DNA: TGTGCCTGGAACGCGGGGAGCAAAAACATTCAGTACTTC. Amino acids: CAWNAGSKNIQYF.

This clone appeared a single time. The V gene is TRBV7-2, the J gene TRBJ2-5, with 7 bases matching TRBD2. The CDR3 has 15 amino acids. The junction had 7 bases not matched to a gene; V was cut back by 1 base and J by 5 bases. Germline-derived CDR1 and CDR2 are SGHTA and FQGNSA. DNA of the CDR3: TGTGCCAGCAGCTTAGATGGGGGGGTAACGGAGACCCAGTACTTC. It codes for CASSLDGGVTETQYF.

This chain links TRBV2 with TRBJ2-1, with 8 positions matching TRBD2. Germline V gene lookup returns CDR1 SNHLY and CDR2 FYNNEI. V gave up 6 bases and J gave up 1 base; unmatched junction bases: 8. The CDR3 totals 16 residues. The CDR3 nucleotides read TGTGCCAGCAGGTCCGGGGGGGCAATTTCCTACAATGAGCAGTTCTTC. As protein: CASRSGGAISYNEQFF.

The V and J genes are TRBV29-1 and TRBJ2-7; TRBD2 might be the D (6 bases). The V gene's germline CDR1 is SQVTM and CDR2 ANQGSEA. V lost 4 bases to trimming and J lost 3 bases, with 13 bases between them. The CDR3 runs 13 residues. The chain's CDR3 is CSVVDRGGYEQYF. The CDR3 region has the DNA TGCAGCGTTGTTGACCGGGGAGGCTACGAGCAGTACTTC.

The chain has TRBV29-1 and TRBJ2-1, with 7 bases matching TRBD1. The V gene's germline CDR1 is SQVTM and CDR2 ANQGSEA. The CDR3 covers 14 residues. The junction had 3 bases not matched to a gene; V was cut back by 2 bases and J by 2 bases. The CDR3: CSVERGLPYNEQFF. CDR3 nucleotides: TGCAGCGTTGAAAGGGGGCTGCCCTACAATGAGCAGTTCTTC.

There are a few counts of this clone. The chain employs TRBV30 and TRBJ1-3; D not resolved. The CDR3 contains 16 residues. Trimming took off 0 bases at V and 0 bases at J, with 12 bases between the two ends. Per the germline V gene, CDR1 is GTSNPN and CDR2 is SVGIG (reference sequence). The CDR3 loop reads CAWSVIAIGSGNTIYF. CDR3 nucleotide sequence: TGTGCCTGGAGTGTAATAGCCATCGGCTCTGGAAACACCATATATTTT.

This chain connects TRBV7-6 to TRBJ2-1; a possible D gene is TRBD1 (5 bases). The ends were cut back, 1 base at V and 8 bases at J, with 9 bases in the middle. CDR1 is SGHVS, CDR2 FNYEAQ, per germline. The length of the CDR3 is 13 residues. This CDR3 is CASSLGLGDEQFF. CDR3 bases: TGTGCCAGCAGCTTAGGATTAGGGGATGAGCAGTTCTTC.

This chain connects TRBV9 to TRBJ2-7; D is perhaps TRBD2 (6 bases). Germline V gene sequence: CDR1 SGDLS, CDR2 YYNGEE. The CDR3 sequence is 14 residues long. Trimming cost V 0 bases and J 4 bases, with 11 bases left between them. The CDR3 DNA is TGTGCCAGCAGCGTAGGTAAGGCGGGGTACGAGCAGTACTTC. Translating it yields CASSVGKAGYEQYF.

This clone was found a few times. The V gene is TRBV7-9, the J gene TRBJ2-7; TRBD1 matches at 7 bases. Germline-derived CDR1 and CDR2 are SEHNR and FQNEAQ (reference sequence). The CDR3 extends over 15 amino acids. J lost 0 bases, V lost 1 base, and 3 bases had no gene match. CDR3: CASSLGGQTSYEQYF. In DNA, the CDR3 is TGTGCCAGCAGCTTAGGGGGACAGACCTCCTACGAGCAGTACTTC.

This clone was observed a handful of times. This chain joins TRBV21-1 and TRBJ2-2; the table's D gene call, TRBD2, was not cross checked with the DNA. TRBV21-1 is a documented pseudogene. This CDR3 has 17 amino acids. CDR3 residues: CASSVGSSPEYTGELFF. For the CDR3, the DNA is TGTGCCAGCAGCGTCGGGAGTTCCCCCGAGTACACCGGGGAGCTGTTTTTT.

The J gene is TRBJ2-3, the V gene TRBV5-1; 10 bases are shared with TRBD1. Germline CDR1 and CDR2: SGHRS and YFSETQ. The length of the CDR3 is 15 residues. The V gene end was trimmed by 6 bases and the J gene end by 2 bases; junction bases not matched to a gene: 6. The CDR3 nucleotides read TGCGCCAGCAAGAATCGACAGGGGGCCACAGATACGCAGTATTTT. Translating gives CASKNRQGATDTQYF.

The rearrangement uses TRBV9 and TRBJ1-5; 7 nucleotides match TRBD1. Trimming removed 4 bases from V and 8 bases from J; junction bases left unmatched: 9. The CDR3 runs 14 residues. Germline CDR1 is SGDLS and CDR2 is YYNGEE. The DNA for the CDR3 is TGTGCCAGCAGCCGTACGACAGGGTTGGAGCCCCAGCATTTT. It encodes CASSRTTGLEPQHF.